This T cell receptor (beta chain) was recovered during a study of Ad26.COV2.S vaccination and SARS-CoV-2 variants. Study as a whole: This donor came from the COV1001 trial of Ad26.COV2.S. Findings of the study overall: Placebo recipients trailed vaccine recipients in spike-specific TCR breadth. In vaccinated individuals, spike-specific CD8+ and CD4+ T cell responses reportedly displayed substantial breadth.

Treatment of the sample: some 19 received Ad26.COV2.S at low or high dose, single or two shots; about 5 received placebo; per-sample allocation not given. The investigators took samples on day 63 after the first vaccine or placebo injection. The sample came from a Boston adult aged 18-55 years. CDR3 length: 14 residues. The V gene end was trimmed by 2 bases and the J gene end by 3 bases; junction bases not matched to a gene: 3. CDR1 is SGDLS and CDR2 is YYNGEE in the germline V gene. In its sample, this clone was seen a few times. The antigen remains undetermined. TCRdb's copy holds only in-frame clones and misses some; the assay was immunoSEQ multiplex PCR. This table has about 680,000 clones, around 92% appearing once.

The input for sequencing was peripheral blood, taken in a trial of Ad26.COV2.S vaccine versus placebo. This rearrangement joins TRBV9 to TRBJ2-7; 9 positions match TRBD1. The clonotype was recovered from a person aged 18-65 years who received the Ad26.COV2.S COVID-19 vaccine or a placebo. The CDR3 DNA sequence: TGTGCCAGCAGCGTCGGGGGACAGGGCTACGAGCAGTACTTC. It yields the protein CASSVGGQGYEQYF.